The rows below give T cell receptor beta chains drawn from one sample of a study of shared clonotypes between healthy human individuals. This table comes from immunoSEQ multiplex PCR, and its TCRdb copy is limited to in-frame clones, with some not included. The sample holds roughly 2 million clones, 90% to 95% seen once. The sample comprised naive CD4+ T cells sorted from blood. The receptors were sampled from a man younger than 35 in good health. Both conserved end residues are part of each CDR3. Each record gives: D gene, clone size, J gene, V gene, CDR3 DNA, CDR3 protein. D genes are given only for firm matches. Part of the rows lack a size; the others show once, few, many or a class for expanded clones.

D: .; size: .; J: TRBJ2-3; V: TRBV5-4; DNA: TGTGCCAGCAGCTTTAGTGGAACAGATACGCAGTATTTT; CDR3: CASSFSGTDTQYF
D: .; size: few; J: TRBJ2-1; V: TRBV7-6; DNA: TGTGCCAGCAACTTAGTCGGAAATGGGGGCGGTGAGCAGTTCTTC; CDR3: CASNLVGNGGGEQFF
D: .; size: .; J: TRBJ1-3; V: TRBV19; DNA: TGTGCCAGTACCGAGGGGTACTCTGGAAACACCATATATTTT; CDR3: CASTEGYSGNTIYF
D: .; size: .; J: TRBJ1-4; V: TRBV6-5; DNA: TGTGCCAGCGCAGTAGGTACAGGGAGGGAAAAACTGTTTTTT; CDR3: CASAVGTGREKLFF
D: .; size: .; J: TRBJ1-6; V: TRBV27; DNA: TGTGCCAGCAGGTTCGCTGGGTTTGCGACCTCTTATAATTCACCCCTCCACTTT; CDR3: CASRFAGFATSYNSPLHF
D: .; size: .; J: TRBJ2-5; V: TRBV2; DNA: TGTGCTAGCAGAACAGGGGGGGGAGAGACCCAGTACTTC; CDR3: CASRTGGGETQYF
D: TRBD1; size: once; J: TRBJ1-4; V: TRBV30; DNA: TGTGCCTGGAGTGTTGACAGGGATGGTAAAAAACTGTTTTTT; CDR3: CAWSVDRDGKKLFF
D: TRBD2; size: .; J: TRBJ2-2; V: TRBV4-3; DNA: TGCGCCAGCAGCCAAGAATTTGGTGGGAGGGCCGGGGAGCTGTTTTTT; CDR3: CASSQEFGGRAGELFF
D: TRBD2; size: .; J: TRBJ2-1; V: TRBV29-1; DNA: TGCAGCGTTGAACCTTCTAGCGGGAGTACCAATGAGCAGTTCTTC; CDR3: CSVEPSSGSTNEQFF
D: TRBD2; size: .; J: TRBJ2-5; V: TRBV5-1; DNA: TGCGCCAGCAGGCGTGGGACTAGCGGGGGGGCGCGAGAGACCCAGTACTTC; CDR3: CASRRGTSGGARETQYF
D: .; size: once; J: TRBJ2-7; V: TRBV5-1; DNA: TGCGCCAGCAGCTTGGGAACGGGGTCCAACGAGCAGTACTTC; CDR3: CASSLGTGSNEQYF
D: .; size: .; J: TRBJ2-7; V: TRBV28; DNA: TGTGCCAGCAGTTCCAGGGGTAGGACCGGTATCAACGAGCAGTACTTC; CDR3: CASSSRGRTGINEQYF
D: .; size: .; J: TRBJ2-1; V: TRBV7-2; DNA: TGTGCCAGCAGCTTAGGAGGATACTACAATGAGCAGTTCTTC; CDR3: CASSLGGYYNEQFF
D: .; size: .; J: TRBJ2-5; V: TRBV18; DNA: TGTGCCAGCTCACTCCCGGCTGACACTACTTGGTACCAAGAGACCCAGTACTTC; CDR3: CASSLPADTTWYQETQYF
D: TRBD1; size: .; J: TRBJ1-2; V: TRBV5-4; DNA: TGCGCCAGCAGCCAAGCAGACAGGGAAAACTATGGCTACACCTTC; CDR3: CASSQADRENYGYTF
D: .; size: .; J: TRBJ2-2; V: TRBV7-3; DNA: TGTGCCAGCAGCCGCGAGGACGGAGGGACCGGGGAGCTGTTTTTT; CDR3: CASSREDGGTGELFF
D: TRBD1; size: .; J: TRBJ1-5; V: TRBV2; DNA: TGTGCCAGCAGTGTTCGGACAGGGGGGAATAGCAATCAGCCCCAGCATTTT; CDR3: CASSVRTGGNSNQPQHF
D: .; size: .; J: TRBJ1-6; V: TRBV2; DNA: TGTGCCAGCAGTGAAAGGGTCACCTATAATTCACCCCTCCACTTT; CDR3: CASSERVTYNSPLHF
D: .; size: .; J: TRBJ1-5; V: TRBV30; DNA: TGTGCCTGGACAGGGAAAGGGAATCAGCCCCAGCATTTT; CDR3: CAWTGKGNQPQHF
D: .; size: .; J: TRBJ2-5; V: TRBV18; DNA: TGTGCCAGCTCACCACCGCGAGGTTTCCAAGAGACCCAGTACTTC; CDR3: CASSPPRGFQETQYF
D: TRBD2; size: .; J: TRBJ2-5; V: TRBV7-2; DNA: TGTGCCAGCAGCCTTGGCGGGAGCCAAGAGACCCAGTACTTC; CDR3: CASSLGGSQETQYF
D: .; size: once; J: TRBJ2-5; V: TRBV7-7; DNA: TGTGCTAGCAGCTTAGACACCTTAAGAGCCCAGTACTTC; CDR3: CASSLDTLRAQYF
D: TRBD2; size: .; J: TRBJ2-3; V: TRBV7-9; DNA: TGTGCCAGCAGCCCTCGCGGAGCGGGAGCCACAGATACGCAGTATTTT; CDR3: CASSPRGAGATDTQYF
D: .; size: .; J: TRBJ2-7; V: TRBV6-5; DNA: TGTGCCAGCAGTTACGGGGGGGCAGGCCCCTACGAGCAGTACTTC; CDR3: CASSYGGAGPYEQYF
D: TRBD1; size: .; J: TRBJ2-1; V: TRBV5-1; DNA: TGCGCCAGCAGCTTGACGAGGGGGCAATCGAATGAGCAGTTCTTC; CDR3: CASSLTRGQSNEQFF
D: .; size: .; J: TRBJ1-1; V: TRBV7-9; DNA: TGTGCCAGCAGCCCCCGCCCCTTGGGAGCTTTCTTT; CDR3: CASSPRPLGAFF
D: TRBD1; size: .; J: TRBJ1-2; V: TRBV18; DNA: TGTGCCAGCTCACCACAGACAGGGGACTATGGCTACACCTTC; CDR3: CASSPQTGDYGYTF
D: .; size: .; J: TRBJ2-2; V: TRBV7-6; DNA: TGTGCCAGCAGCTTAGTCGGAGGGGGCACCGGGGAGCTGTTTTTT; CDR3: CASSLVGGGTGELFF
D: .; size: .; J: TRBJ2-5; V: TRBV4-1; DNA: TGCGCCAGCAGACTCGACCGGCTAGCCGTAGCCCAAGAGACCCAGTACTTC; CDR3: CASRLDRLAVAQETQYF
D: .; size: .; J: TRBJ2-7; V: TRBV11-2; DNA: TGTGCCAGCAGCTTAGATGACTTCTACGAGCAGTACTTC; CDR3: CASSLDDFYEQYF
D: .; size: once; J: TRBJ2-7; V: TRBV27; DNA: TGTGCCAGCAGTTTCCGGATGGGGTTGAATGGACTCTACGAGCAGTACTTC; CDR3: CASSFRMGLNGLYEQYF